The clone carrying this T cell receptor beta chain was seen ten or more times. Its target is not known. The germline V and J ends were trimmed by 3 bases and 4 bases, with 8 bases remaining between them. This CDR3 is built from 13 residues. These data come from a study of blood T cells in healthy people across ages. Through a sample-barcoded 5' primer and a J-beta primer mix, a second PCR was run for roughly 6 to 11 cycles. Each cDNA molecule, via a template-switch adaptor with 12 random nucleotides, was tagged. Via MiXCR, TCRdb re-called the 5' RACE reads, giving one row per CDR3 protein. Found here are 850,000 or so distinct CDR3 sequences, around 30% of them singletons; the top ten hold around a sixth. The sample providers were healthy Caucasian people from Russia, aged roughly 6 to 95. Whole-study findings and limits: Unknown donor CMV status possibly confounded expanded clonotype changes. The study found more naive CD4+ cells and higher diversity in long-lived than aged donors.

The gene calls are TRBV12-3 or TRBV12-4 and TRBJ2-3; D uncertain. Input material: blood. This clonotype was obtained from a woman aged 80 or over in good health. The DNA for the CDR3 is TGTGCCAGCAGTTTTTTTGGCCCAGATACGCAGTATTTT. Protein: CASSFFGPDTQYF.